One sample yielded the 22 T cell receptor beta chains listed below, sequenced in a study of OX40 agonist ivuxolimab in advanced cancers. The method was immunoSEQ multiplex PCR; TCRdb's version includes in-frame clones alone and lacks a portion of them. The table shows roughly 65,000 clones, with around four fifths occurring only once. This material consisted of CD4+ or CD8+ T cells sorted from blood, taken in a trial of the OX40 agonist ivuxolimab. Receptor source: an adult with an advanced solid tumor such as melanoma, head and neck, liver or kidney cancer.

The chain recombines TRBV5-3 with TRBJ2-1, with a tentative D call TRBD1 (5 bases). TRBV5-3 is an open reading frame whose function is uncertain. Between the trimmed V and J ends, which lost 4 bases and 0 bases, there was a span of 23 bases. The CDR3 has 19 residues. Here the CDR3 DNA reads TGTGCCAGAAGCCCAGGGAAACCCGGCGTTCGTAGCTCCTACAATGAGCAGTTCTTC. This sequence encodes CARSPGKPGVRSSYNEQFF.

This chain joins TRBV14 and TRBJ2-3; perhaps TRBD1 as D (6 bases). The V end lost 0 bases, the J end lost 3 bases, and 10 bases lay between the germline ends. Per the germline V gene, CDR1 is SGHDN and CDR2 is FVKESK. CDR3 length: 15 amino acids. CDR3 amino acids: CASSQDNRATDTQYF. Written as DNA, the CDR3 is TGTGCCAGCAGCCAAGATAACAGGGCTACAGATACGCAGTATTTT.

The J gene is TRBJ2-1, the V gene TRBV7-2; 9 nucleotides line up with TRBD2. V dropped 5 bases and J dropped 3; count of bases not matched to a gene: 8. The CDR3 spans 16 residues. Germline-derived CDR1 and CDR2 are SGHTA and FQGNSA. CDR3 sequence: CASSTLSGRFYNEQFF. The CDR3 DNA is TGTGCCAGCAGCACCTTAAGCGGGAGGTTCTACAATGAGCAGTTCTTC. The entire variable domain, with the rest obtained from reference TRBV7-2 and TRBJ2-1, is as follows: GAGVSQSPSNKVTEKGKDVELRCDPISGHTALYWYRQSLGQGLEFLIYFQGNSAPDKSGLPSDRFSAERTGGSVSTLTIQRTQQEDSAVYLCASSTLSGRFYNEQFFGPGTRLTVL.

CDR3 loop: CASRTGGADTQYF. The CDR3 region has the DNA TGTGCCAGTAGGACAGGGGGCGCAGATACGCAGTATTTT. The rearrangement joins TRBV19 to TRBJ2-3; 10 positions match TRBD1. V was clipped by 6 bases and J by 4 bases; unmatched bases: 1. The CDR3 spans 13 residues. Per the germline V gene, CDR1 is LNHDA and CDR2 is SQIVND (reference sequence).

The V gene is TRBV7-6, the J gene TRBJ2-1; weak D call: TRBD2 (6 bases). CDR1 is SGHVS and CDR2 is FNYEAQ in the germline V gene. Trimming removed 5 bases at V and 7 bases at J, with 18 bases between. The CDR3 has 15 residues. The CDR3 sequence is CASSRSAAGMNEQFF. In DNA, the CDR3 is TGTGCCAGCAGCCGCAGTGCGGCGGGAATGAATGAGCAGTTCTTC. Drawing the rest from reference TRBV7-6 and TRBJ2-1, the complete variable domain is GAGVSQSPRYKVTKRGQDVALRCDPISGHVSLYWYRQALGQGPEFLTYFNYEAQQDKSGLPNDRFSAERPEGSISTLTIQRTEQRDSAMYRCASSRSAAGMNEQFFGPGTRLTVL.

V is TRBV27 and J is TRBJ2-7; a possible D gene is TRBD1 (6 bases). CDR3 length equals 14 residues. The germline V gene has CDR1 MNHEY and CDR2 SMNVEV (reference sequence). Trimming pared 6 bases from V and 5 bases from J, leaving 17 bases between. CDR3 DNA: TGTGCCAGCAGGCTGGCAGGGGTTTACCACGAGCAGTACTTC. Residues: CASRLAGVYHEQYF.

The chain recombines TRBV10-3 with TRBJ2-5; possibly TRBD1 for D (5 bases). This CDR3 is built from 14 residues. V was pared by 0 bases and J by 4 bases, with 9 bases between. CDR1 ENHRY and CDR2 SYGVKD come from the germline V gene. The CDR3 bases are TGTGCCATCAGTGAGTCAGGCAGGGTAGAGACCCAGTACTTC. This codes for CAISESGRVETQYF.

The chain is built from TRBV25-1 and TRBJ2-6; 7 bases fit TRBD2. Germline CDR1 MGHDK, CDR2 SYGVNS. The CDR3 contains 16 residues. Trimming at V came to 5 bases and at J to 0 bases, leaving 4 bases not matched to a gene. Here the CDR3 DNA reads TGTGCCAGCAGTCCGGGAGGAAGCTCTGGGGCCAACGTCCTGACTTTC. It specifies CASSPGGSSGANVLTF.

This rearrangement joins TRBV9 to TRBJ2-3; 9 nucleotides match TRBD2. V shed 7 bases, J shed 3 bases, and the junction held 9 bases outside the gene matches. Germline CDR1 is SGDLS and CDR2 is YYNGEE. The CDR3 is 15 amino acids. CDR3 DNA sequence: TGTGCCAGCGGGCGGGAGGGCCTCAAGACAGATACGCAGTATTTT. Amino acids: CASGREGLKTDTQYF.

Regarding this clone: The same CDR3 is also encoded by other DNA sequences in this sample. The J gene is TRBJ1-5, the V gene TRBV19; 10 bases align to TRBD1. The CDR3 is made up of 15 amino acids. Trimming took 6 bases from V and 4 from J; bases not matched to a gene: 6. The germline V gene has CDR1 LNHDA and CDR2 SQIVND (reference sequence). The CDR3 sequence: CASRGGQGGNQPQHF. CDR3 DNA: TGTGCCAGTAGGGGAGGACAGGGGGGGAATCAGCCCCAGCATTTT.

V gene TRBV14 combines with J gene TRBJ1-1; TRBD1 aligns across 9 bases. Trimming cost V 0 bases and J 4 bases; bases outside gene matches: 15. From germline, CDR1 is SGHDN and CDR2 FVKESK. The CDR3 extends over 19 amino acids. This CDR3 is CASSQEGGTGSVEATEAFF. CDR3 in DNA: TGTGCCAGCAGCCAAGAAGGCGGGACAGGGTCTGTTGAAGCCACTGAAGCTTTCTTT.

The chain joins TRBV10-3 to TRBJ2-5; 13 nucleotides match TRBD2. Germline lookup yields CDR1 ENHRY and CDR2 SYGVKD. The CDR3 runs to 17 residues. V lost 0 bases to trimming and J lost 5 bases; unmatched junction nucleotides: 6. The CDR3 loop reads CAISESIATSGRETQYF. The CDR3 coding sequence is TGTGCCATCAGTGAGTCCATCGCGACTAGCGGGAGGGAGACCCAGTACTTC.

This chain's CDR3 is CASRPTESYEQYF. In DNA, the CDR3 is TGTGCCAGCAGACCGACAGAATCCTACGAGCAGTACTTC. The rearrangement links TRBV28 to TRBJ2-7; maybe TRBD1 (5 bases). The V end was cut by 6 bases, the J end by 1 base, with 10 bases between. This CDR3 is 13 amino acids long. Germline CDR1 is MDHEN and CDR2 is SYDVKM.

V gene TRBV27 combines with J gene TRBJ2-7; no reliable D call. Trimming shortened V by 3 bases and J by 2 bases, and 11 bases separated the two germline ends. The length of the CDR3 is 14 residues. The germline gives CDR1 MNHEY, CDR2 SMNVEV (reference sequence). In DNA form, the CDR3 reads TGTGCCAGCAGTTTGGCGGTTTTTGCCTACGAGCAGTACTTC. This sequence encodes CASSLAVFAYEQYF.

This clone was counted a single time. The CDR3 spells CASLPGQSGNTIYF. The CDR3 DNA reads TGTGCCAGTTTACCCGGACAGAGTGGAAACACCATATATTTT. The chain is built from TRBV19 and TRBJ1-3; possible D gene TRBD1, 6 bases. V was cut by 8 bases and J by 3 bases, with 14 bases left in between. The germline V gene encodes CDR1 LNHDA and CDR2 SQIVND (reference sequence). The CDR3 has 14 amino acids.

A few counts support this clone. This chain links TRBV10-3 with TRBJ1-5, with D perhaps TRBD1 (5 bases). V lost 9 bases and J 2 bases, leaving 11 bases between the germline ends. The CDR3 loop spans 13 amino acids. From germline, CDR1 is ENHRY and CDR2 SYGVKD. The CDR3 loop is CAISREGNQPQHF. DNA for the CDR3: TGTGCCATTTCCAGGGAGGGCAATCAGCCCCAGCATTTT.

V usage is TRBV6-5 and J usage is TRBJ2-5; 7 nucleotides agree with TRBD2. The end of the DNA aligns better with TRBJ2-7, so the J call may be wrong. This CDR3 region has 15 residues. The germline V gene encodes CDR1 MNHEY and CDR2 SVGAGI. CDR3 in DNA: TGTGCCAGCAGTAAAACCGGGACTATCGTCTACGAGCAGTACTTC. Its translation is CASSKTGTIVYEQYF.

The gene calls are TRBV20-1 and TRBJ2-1; D possibly uses TRBD1 or TRBD2 (5 bases each). V gave up 5 bases and J gave up 5 bases, with 7 bases separating them. CDR1 DFQATT and CDR2 SNEGSKA come from the germline V gene (reference sequence). CDR3 size: 11 residues. The DNA of the CDR3 is TGCAGTGCTGGGACCCACAATGAGCAGTTCTTC. Amino acid sequence: CSAGTHNEQFF.

This clone was picked up one time. The chain has TRBV11-3 and TRBJ2-5, with D perhaps TRBD2 (5 bases). The CDR3 is 12 residues long. Germline-derived CDR1 and CDR2 are SGHNT and YENEEA. V lost 5 bases to trimming and J lost 7 bases, with 11 bases between them. CDR3 loop: CASSTLLATQYF. The CDR3 DNA reads as TGTGCCAGCAGCACGTTGCTAGCGACCCAGTACTTC. Based on the CDR3 plus reference TRBV11-3 and TRBJ2-5, the full variable domain is EAGVVQSPRYKIIEKKQPVAFWCNPISGHNTLYWYLQNLGQGPELLIRYENEEAVDDSQLPKDRFSAERLKGVDSTLKIQPAELGDSAVYLCASSTLLATQYFGPGTRLLVL.

In its sample, this clone was seen a few times. V is TRBV9 and J is TRBJ2-7, with D perhaps TRBD1 or TRBD2 (7 bases each). CDR3 size: 15 residues. Trimming took 7 bases from V and 4 from J, leaving 21 bases between them. Germline V CDR1 and CDR2: SGDLS, YYNGEE. The CDR3 DNA reads TGTGCCAGCTCCGAGGGGGGAGGGGGCGCTTACGAGCAGTACTTC. Residues: CASSEGGGGAYEQYF.

The rearrangement links TRBV6-6 to TRBJ2-4, with 7 bases fitting TRBD1. CDR1 and CDR2 from the germline V gene are MNHNY and SVGAGI (reference sequence). This CDR3 spans 16 amino acids. V lost 7 bases and J lost 0; bases outside the gene matches: 9. CDR3 nucleotide sequence: TGTGCCAGCAAACCCCCGACAGGGCTAGCCAAAAACATTCAGTACTTC. As protein: CASKPPTGLAKNIQYF.

V gene TRBV15 combines with J gene TRBJ2-5; 9 positions agree with TRBD2. The J call may be incorrect, as the DNA end agrees better with TRBJ2-7. This CDR3 has 14 residues. The V gene's germline CDR1 is LNHNV and CDR2 YYDKDF (reference sequence). The CDR3 nucleotides read TGTGCCACAGCGGGAGGATATGGCTCCTACGAGCAGTACTTC. It translates to CATAGGYGSYEQYF.